The source of this TCR beta chain is a study of blood T cell repertoires in COVID-19. This clone was seen a single time. TCRdb's copy holds only in-frame clones and misses some; the assay was immunoSEQ multiplex PCR. Of approximately 150,000 clones in the sample, over 65% are singletons; the top ten hold roughly 2.3%. CDR3 length: 13 amino acids. Germline V gives CDR1 SGDLS, CDR2 YYNGEE. Deletions cut 3 bases from V and 0 bases from J, with 6 bases between. The specimen was peripheral blood. The receptor comes from a man between 65 and 85 years old with acute or convalescent COVID-19. This chain joins TRBV9 and TRBJ1-1; D is ambiguous. The CDR3 bases are TGTGCCAGCAGCGGTCAGATGAACACTGAAGCTTTCTTT. This encodes CASSGQMNTEAFF.